The 9 T cell receptor beta chains given below trace back to one sample, sequenced in a study of T cell repertoires in cytomegalovirus infection. Their antigen targets remain unknown. One entry per CDR3 protein results from TCRdb running MiXCR on the reads. Of about 130,000 distinct CDR3 sequences listed, about 24% were seen once; the top ten hold 34%. Sequenced: PBMCs, sequenced either directly or after in vitro stimulation (not recorded which). All receptors derive from a human donor in good health (CMV status not recorded). Some clones in this sample may be carry-over from other donors' samples.

The genes are TRBV27 and TRBJ2-7; a weak D match, TRBD2 (7 bases). CDR3 length equals 14 residues. Per germline, CDR1 MNHEY and CDR2 SMNVEV (reference sequence). The V and J ends lost 2 bases and 2 bases respectively, with 10 bases between them. CDR3 coding DNA: TGTGCCAGCAGTTTAGGGGGGGCCCCCTACGAGCAGTACTTC. This codes for CASSLGGAPYEQYF.

The chain links TRBV6-5 to TRBJ2-7; 10 positions agree with TRBD1. The CDR3 has 15 residues. The V gene's germline CDR1 is MNHEY and CDR2 SVGAGI. J gave up 4 bases and V 8 bases, and 11 bases lay outside the gene matches. CDR3 nucleotide sequence: TGTGCCAGCGGAAAATTCGGGACAGGGGCGTACGAGCAGTACTTC. Translated: CASGKFGTGAYEQYF.

V gene TRBV7-2 combines with J gene TRBJ1-1, with 7 bases that match TRBD1. This CDR3 has 12 residues. The germline gives CDR1 SGHTA, CDR2 FQGNSA. With V trimmed by 1 base and J by 10 bases, 3 bases remained unmatched. DNA for the CDR3: TGTGCCAGCAGCTTAGGACAGGGCATAGCTTTCTTT. It translates to CASSLGQGIAFF.

This chain connects TRBV7-8 to TRBJ1-5; a weak D match, TRBD1 (5 bases). The length of the CDR3 is 15 residues. Germline V gene lookup returns CDR1 SGHVS and CDR2 FQNEAQ. V was clipped by 0 bases and J by 4 bases, with 10 bases between them. In nucleotides, the CDR3 is TGTGCCAGCAGCTTAGCGCCGGGGCGGAATCAGCCCCAGCATTTT. It is translated as CASSLAPGRNQPQHF. Based on the CDR3 plus reference TRBV7-8 and TRBJ1-5, the full variable domain is GAGVSQSPRYKVAKRGQDVALRCDPISGHVSLFWYQQALGQGPEFLTYFQNEAQLDKSGLPSDRFFAERPEGSVSTLKIQRTQQEDSAVYLCASSLAPGRNQPQHFGDGTRLSIL.

This sequence joins TRBV10-3 and TRBJ2-5, with 9 bases lining up with TRBD1. V lost 2 bases and J lost 1; bases outside the gene matches: 2. Germline V gene lookup returns CDR1 ENHRY and CDR2 SYGVKD. The CDR3 contains 15 residues. The CDR3 DNA reads TGTGCCATCAGTGAGGGACAGGGGATCCAAGAGACCCAGTACTTC. It translates to CAISEGQGIQETQYF.

This chain joins TRBV10-3 and TRBJ2-1; no clear D gene. The CDR3 totals 12 residues. V was clipped by 5 bases and J by 0 bases, with 2 bases between them. CDR1 is ENHRY, CDR2 SYGVKD, per germline. As DNA, the CDR3 is TGTGCCATCAGTAACTCCTACAATGAGCAGTTCTTC. It is translated as CAISNSYNEQFF.

This rearrangement joins TRBV12-3 or TRBV12-4 to TRBJ1-2; D gene uncertain. V was cut by 3 bases and J by 2 bases, with 4 bases left in between. The CDR3 is 12 amino acids. In nucleotides, the CDR3 is TGTGCCAGCAGTTTTCGGAACTATGGCTACACCTTC. Translating gives CASSFRNYGYTF.

The sample holds one count of this clonotype. The chain combines TRBV10-3 with TRBJ2-1; TRBD2 matches at 10 bases. V trimming: 4 bases; J trimming: 5 bases; junction bases outside the gene matches: 8. The CDR3 covers 16 residues. CDR1 is ENHRY and CDR2 is SYGVKD in the germline V gene. The CDR3 protein is CAISGLAGVPDNEQFF. As DNA, the CDR3 is TGTGCCATCAGTGGTCTAGCGGGAGTGCCAGACAATGAGCAGTTCTTC.

The sample holds a few counts of this clonotype. The chain uses TRBV7-2 and TRBJ2-2, with 9 bases identical to TRBD1. Germline V gene sequence: CDR1 SGHTA, CDR2 FQGNSA. CDR3 length: 15 residues. V gave up 4 bases and J gave up 5 bases; unmatched junction bases: 5. The CDR3 nucleotides are TGTGCCAGCAGCTATATGGGACAGGGAACCGGGGAGCTGTTTTTT. This encodes CASSYMGQGTGELFF.